This T cell receptor beta chain was obtained from a study of identical twins. Whole-study findings and limits: High-abundance cord blood beta clonotypes had fewer insertions; memory repertoires showed none.

Via MiXCR, TCRdb re-called the 5' RACE reads, giving one row per CDR3 protein. The table records approximately 260,000 distinct CDR3 sequences, over 13% of them present only once. This clonotype was seen a handful of times. Its antigen is not known. Per germline, CDR1 SGHAT and CDR2 FQNNGV. Trimming took off 5 bases at V and 0 bases at J, with 10 bases between the two ends. This CDR3 is 15 amino acids long. J is TRBJ1-4 and V is TRBV11-2; the D gene is possibly TRBD1 (6 bases). The source material was memory (CD45RO+) T cells sorted from blood. The sequence was collected from a woman aged 18-29 years in good health. CDR3 region: CASSVHRATNEKLFF. CDR3 nucleotides: TGTGCCAGCAGCGTACACAGGGCAACTAATGAAAAACTGTTTTTT.